This is a list of T cell receptor beta chains from one sample in a study of tumor-infiltrating lymphocytes in primary liver carcinoma. TCRdb re-analysed the multiplex PCR reads in MiXCR, keeping a single row per CDR3 protein. The sample comprises roughly 57,000 distinct CDR3 sequences, less than 75% of which are singletons, and roughly three fifths rests with the top ten. Sequences were obtained from liver tumor tissue from sampling region 2. All receptors derive from a man in his forties with primary liver carcinoma and hepatitis B virus infection. CDR3s include the opening cysteine and the closing phenylalanine or tryptophan. The order of the fields is D gene, V gene, J gene, clone size, CDR3 protein, CDR3 DNA. D genes are given only for firm matches. Some rows mark clone size as missing; the rest say once, few, many or name a class of expanded clone.

.	TRBV7-8	TRBJ2-7	.	CVSSFRDTSYEQYF	TGTGTCAGCAGCTTCCGGGACACCTCCTACGAGCAGTACTTC
TRBD1	TRBV6-2/TRBV6-3	TRBJ2-7	.	CVSGYHLDRAYEQYF	TGTGTCAGCGGCTACCATCTAGACAGGGCATACGAGCAGTACTTC
TRBD2	TRBV5-6	TRBJ2-1	.	CASSFGLAGVSSYNGQFF	TGTGCCAGCAGCTTTGGACTAGCGGGAGTCAGCTCCTACAATGGGCAGTTCTTC
TRBD1	TRBV4-3	TRBJ1-4	many	CASSRSPGGDRNEKLFF	TGCGCCAGCAGCCGGTCGCCGGGAGGGGACAGGAATGAAAAACTGTTTTTT
TRBD2	TRBV5-1	TRBJ2-5	few	CASSLVGRGVQETQYF	TGCGCCAGCAGCTTGGTCGGGCGGGGGGTCCAAGAGACCCAGTACTTC
.	TRBV12-3/TRBV12-4	TRBJ2-7	.	CASSIGTGLFYERYF	TGTGCCAGCAGTATTGGGACGGGACTTTTCTACGAGCGGTACTTC
.	TRBV10-3	TRBJ1-1	.	CAISTQGLNTEAFF	TGTGCCATCAGTACACAGGGATTGAACACTGAAGCTTTCTTT
.	TRBV4-1	TRBJ1-5	many	CASSPIEGSNQSQHF	TGCGCCAGCAGTCCCATAGAGGGGAGCAATCAGTCCCAGCATTTT
.	TRBV29-1	TRBJ1-1	many	CSVGPGWGMVAEAFF	TGCAGCGTTGGTCCAGGGTGGGGTATGGTCGCTGAAGCTTTCTTT
.	TRBV29-1	TRBJ1-5	.	CSFVGQINQPQHF	TGTAGCTTTGTCGGACAGATCAATCAGCCCCAGCATTTT
TRBD2	TRBV28	TRBJ2-2	once	CASSFWLAVNAGELFF	TGTGCCAGCAGTTTCTGGCTAGCGGTGAACGCCGGGGAGCTGTTTTTT
TRBD2	TRBV4-3	TRBJ2-1	.	CAGIQDGLAAYNDQFF	TGCGCCGGCATCCAAGACGGACTAGCGGCATACAATGATCAGTTCTTC
.	TRBV11-2	TRBJ2-3	.	CARSFGQCPSSTDTQYF	TGTGCCAGGAGCTTCGGGCAATGCCCATCAAGCACAGATACGCAGTATTTT
TRBD2	TRBV10-3	TRBJ2-3	.	CAINDPGGEGTQYF	TGTGCCATCAATGATCCGGGAGGGGAGGGTACGCAGTATTTT
.	TRBV29-1	TRBJ2-7	.	CSVEFATYKQYF	TGCAGCGTTGAATTTGCGACCTACAAGCAATACTTC
TRBD1	TRBV11-2	TRBJ1-1	.	CPSSPCRGLLNTEAFF	TGTCCCAGCAGCCCATGCAGGGGGTTGCTGAACACTGAAGCTTTCTTT
.	TRBV18	TRBJ1-5	once	CASSPRGGPATNQPQDF	TGTGCCAGCTCACCAAGGGGGGGTCCCGCCACCAATCAGCCCCAGGATTTT
.	TRBV6-5	TRBJ2-7	.	CASSHSSTGLSVQYF	TGTGCCAGCAGTCACTCGAGTACAGGGTTGAGTGTCCAGTACTTC
.	TRBV7-3	TRBJ2-7	.	CVSIFRVHEQYF	TGTGTCAGCATCTTCAGGGTCCACGAGCAGTACTTC
.	TRBV14	TRBJ2-3	many	CASSPGERAYTDTQYF	TGTGCCAGCAGCCCTGGGGAGCGGGCATACACAGATACGCAGTATTTT
.	TRBV29-1	TRBJ2-7	few	CSPRGGTYEQYF	TGCAGCCCCAGGGGGGGGACCTACGAGCAGTACTTC
.	TRBV11-2	TRBJ2-2	.	CVSSSAGSNTGELFF	TGTGTCAGCAGCTCTGCAGGATCGAACACCGGGGAGCTGTTTTTT
.	TRBV11-3	TRBJ1-2	.	CASSLRNQGLYGYTF	TGTGCCAGCAGCTTGAGGAACCAAGGGCTGTATGGCTACACCTTC
.	TRBV20-1	TRBJ2-2	.	CSPRGSNTGELFF	TGCAGTCCTAGGGGTTCGAACACCGGGGAGCTGTTTTTT
.	TRBV4-1	TRBJ2-4	.	CASSLVGQSAKNIRYF	TGCGCCAGCAGCCTAGTAGGACAGTCGGCCAAAAACATTCGGTACTTC
TRBD2	TRBV11-1	TRBJ2-4	.	CANSFPGTSGTKNIQYF	TGCGCCAACAGCTTTCCCGGGACTAGCGGGACCAAAAACATTCAATACTTC
TRBD2	TRBV10-3	TRBJ2-1	many	CAIRASGISYNEQFF	TGTGCCATCAGGGCTAGCGGGATCTCCTACAATGAGCAGTTCTTC
TRBD1	TRBV5-8	TRBJ2-1	.	CVSGLGGQGTNEQFF	TGTGTCAGCGGCCTGGGGGGACAGGGGACAAATGAGCAGTTCTTC
.	TRBV29-1	TRBJ1-1	.	CSIVWIVKITEAFF	TGCAGCATTGTTTGGATTGTGAAGATCACTGAAGCTTTCTTT
.	TRBV7-9	TRBJ2-7	many	CASSPQAGYEQYF	TGTGCCAGCAGCCCCCAGGCGGGATACGAGCAGTACTTC
.	TRBV6-5	TRBJ1-2	.	CASSYLRGGRENGYTF	TGTGCCAGCAGTTACCTGAGGGGAGGCAGGGAAAATGGCTACACCTTC
.	TRBV28	TRBJ1-4	.	CASSFGPLGRPRNEKLFF	TGTGCCAGCAGTTTCGGCCCCCTTGGGAGGCCAAGGAATGAAAAACTGTTTTTT
.	TRBV4-1	TRBJ1-2	many	CASSHQDGNYGYTF	TGCGCCAGCAGCCATCAGGACGGGAACTATGGCTACACCTTC
TRBD1	TRBV7-9	TRBJ2-3	.	CASSLGQGAKDTQYF	TGTGCCAGCAGCCTAGGACAGGGGGCTAAAGATACGCAGTATTTT
.	TRBV11-2	TRBJ2-5	.	CASSQTPGGGKGTQYF	TGTGCCAGCAGTCAAACTCCTGGCGGAGGGAAAGGGACCCAATACTTC
TRBD2	TRBV28	TRBJ2-7	many	CASSLGVASGMREQYF	TGTGCCAGCAGTTTAGGGGTGGCTAGCGGGATGCGCGAGCAGTACTTC
.	TRBV12-3/TRBV12-4	TRBJ2-1	.	CASSHLGPFPYNEQFF	TGTGCCAGCAGCCACCTGGGACCGTTTCCGTACAATGAGCAATTCTTC
TRBD1	TRBV28	TRBJ2-7	.	CASIRTGGSYEEHF	TGTGCGAGCATTCGGACAGGGGGCTCCTACGAGGAGCACTTC
TRBD1	TRBV6-2/TRBV6-3	TRBJ1-5	.	CASNQTGTVSNQPQHF	TGTGCCAGCAACCAAACCGGGACAGTTAGTAATCAGCCCCAGCATTTT
TRBD1	TRBV6-6	TRBJ1-1	.	CASSTGGATEAFF	TGTGCCAGCAGTACAGGGGGGGCTACTGAAGCTTTCTTT
TRBD1	TRBV11-2	TRBJ2-1	few	CASGFTGVNEQFF	TGTGCCAGCGGCTTCACAGGGGTCAATGAGCAGTTCTTC
.	TRBV19	TRBJ2-5	.	CASSMWGYQETQYF	TGTGCCAGTAGTATGTGGGGGTACCAAGAGACCCAGTACTTC